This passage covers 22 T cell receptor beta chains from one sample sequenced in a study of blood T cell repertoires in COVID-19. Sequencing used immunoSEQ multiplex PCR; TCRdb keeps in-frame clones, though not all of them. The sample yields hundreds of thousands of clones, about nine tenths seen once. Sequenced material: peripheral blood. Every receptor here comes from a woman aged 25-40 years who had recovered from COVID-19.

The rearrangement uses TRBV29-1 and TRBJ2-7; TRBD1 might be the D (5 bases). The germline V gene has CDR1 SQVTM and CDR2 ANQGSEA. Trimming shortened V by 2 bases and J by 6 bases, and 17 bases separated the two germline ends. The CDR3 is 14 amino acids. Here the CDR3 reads CSVERGTLTSEQYF. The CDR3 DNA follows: TGCAGCGTTGAAAGGGGTACCCTCACCAGCGAGCAGTACTTC.

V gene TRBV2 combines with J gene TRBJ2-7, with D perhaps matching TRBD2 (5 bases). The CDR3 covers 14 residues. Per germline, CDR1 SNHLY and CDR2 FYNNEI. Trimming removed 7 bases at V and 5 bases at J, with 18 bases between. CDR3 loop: CASTGKEPPNEQYF. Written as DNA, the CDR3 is TGTGCCAGCACCGGGAAGGAACCTCCTAACGAGCAGTACTTC.

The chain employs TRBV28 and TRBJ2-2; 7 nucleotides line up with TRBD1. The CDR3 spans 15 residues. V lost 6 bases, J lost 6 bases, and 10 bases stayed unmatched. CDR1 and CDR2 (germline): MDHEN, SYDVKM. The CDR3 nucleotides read TGTGCCAGCAGAAGATGGGACAGAGAGTCCGGGGAGCTGTTTTTT. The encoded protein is CASRRWDRESGELFF.

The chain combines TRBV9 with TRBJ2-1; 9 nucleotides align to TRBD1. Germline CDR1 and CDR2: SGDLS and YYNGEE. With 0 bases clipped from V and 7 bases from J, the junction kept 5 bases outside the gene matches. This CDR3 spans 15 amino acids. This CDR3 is CASSVVGQGRNEQFF. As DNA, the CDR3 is TGTGCCAGCAGCGTAGTGGGACAGGGAAGGAATGAGCAGTTCTTC.

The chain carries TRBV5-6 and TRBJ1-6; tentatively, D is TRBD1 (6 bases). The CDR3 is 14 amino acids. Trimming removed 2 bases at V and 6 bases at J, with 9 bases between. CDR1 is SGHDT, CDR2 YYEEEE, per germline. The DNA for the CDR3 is TGTGCCAGCAGCTTCGGACAGCTTAATTCACCCCTCCACTTT. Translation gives CASSFGQLNSPLHF.

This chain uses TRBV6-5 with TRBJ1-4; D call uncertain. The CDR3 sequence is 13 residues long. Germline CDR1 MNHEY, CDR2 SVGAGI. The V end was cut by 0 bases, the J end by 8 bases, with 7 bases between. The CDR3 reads CASSYSQAEKLFF. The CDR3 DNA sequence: TGTGCCAGCAGTTACTCTCAGGCGGAAAAACTGTTTTTT.

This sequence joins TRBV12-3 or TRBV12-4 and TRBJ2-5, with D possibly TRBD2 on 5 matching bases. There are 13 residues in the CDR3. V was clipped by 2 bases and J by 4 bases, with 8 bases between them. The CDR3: CASSLRGSETQYF. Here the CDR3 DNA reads TGTGCCAGCAGTTTACGCGGGTCAGAGACCCAGTACTTC.

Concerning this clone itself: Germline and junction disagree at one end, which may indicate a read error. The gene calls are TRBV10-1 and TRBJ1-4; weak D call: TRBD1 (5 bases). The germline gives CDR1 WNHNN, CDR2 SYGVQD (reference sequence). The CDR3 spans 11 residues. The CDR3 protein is CASGAIPPVDF. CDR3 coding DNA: TGCGCCAGCGGGGCGATCCCTCCGGTGGATTTT.

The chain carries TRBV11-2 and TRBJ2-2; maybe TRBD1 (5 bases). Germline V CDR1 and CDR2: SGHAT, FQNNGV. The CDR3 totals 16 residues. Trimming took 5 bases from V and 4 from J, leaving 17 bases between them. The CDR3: CASSPPTAFGTGELFF. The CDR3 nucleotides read TGTGCCAGCAGCCCCCCGACAGCCTTCGGCACCGGGGAGCTGTTTTTT.

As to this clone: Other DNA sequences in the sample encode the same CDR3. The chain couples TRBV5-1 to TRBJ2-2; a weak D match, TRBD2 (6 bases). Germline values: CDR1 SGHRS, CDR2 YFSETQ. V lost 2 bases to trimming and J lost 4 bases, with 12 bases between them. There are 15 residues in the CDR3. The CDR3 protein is CASSLSRGSTGELFF. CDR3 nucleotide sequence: TGCGCCAGCAGCTTAAGTCGGGGGAGCACCGGGGAGCTGTTTTTT.

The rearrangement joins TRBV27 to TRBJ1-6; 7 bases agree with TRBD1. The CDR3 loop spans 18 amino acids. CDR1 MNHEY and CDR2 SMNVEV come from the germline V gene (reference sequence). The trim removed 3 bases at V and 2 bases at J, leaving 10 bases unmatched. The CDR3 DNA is TGTGCCAGCAGTTTTGAATCCAACAGGGGACCCTATAATTCACCCCTCCACTTT. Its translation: CASSFESNRGPYNSPLHF.

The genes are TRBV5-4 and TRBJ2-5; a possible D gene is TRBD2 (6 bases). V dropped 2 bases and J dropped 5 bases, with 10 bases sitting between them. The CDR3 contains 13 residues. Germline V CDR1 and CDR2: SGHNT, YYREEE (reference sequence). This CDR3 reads CASSFPGGETQYF. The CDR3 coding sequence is TGTGCCAGCAGCTTTCCTGGGGGGGAGACCCAGTACTTC.

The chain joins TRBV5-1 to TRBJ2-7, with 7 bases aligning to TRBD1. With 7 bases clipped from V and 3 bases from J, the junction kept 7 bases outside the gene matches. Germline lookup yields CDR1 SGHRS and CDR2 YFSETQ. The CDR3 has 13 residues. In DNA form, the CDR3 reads TGCGCCAGCGCCCGAGGGGGCCACTACGAGCAGTACTTC. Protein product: CASARGGHYEQYF.

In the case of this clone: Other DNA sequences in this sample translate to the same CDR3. In DNA, the CDR3 is TGTGCCAGCAGCTTGGCCGGTCCGAACACTGAAGCTTTCTTT. This codes for CASSLAGPNTEAFF. The gene calls are TRBV5-5 and TRBJ1-1; D is uncertain. The CDR3 loop spans 14 amino acids. With 0 bases removed from V and 1 base from J, the gap between germline ends came to 7 bases. CDR1 SGHKS and CDR2 YYEKEE come from the germline V gene (reference sequence).

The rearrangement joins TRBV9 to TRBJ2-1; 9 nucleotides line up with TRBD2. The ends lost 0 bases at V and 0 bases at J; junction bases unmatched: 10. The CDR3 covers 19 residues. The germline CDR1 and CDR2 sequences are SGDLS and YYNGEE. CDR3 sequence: CASSVGGSGGSSSYNEQFF. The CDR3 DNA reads TGTGCCAGCAGCGTAGGGGGTAGCGGGGGTTCTAGCTCCTACAATGAGCAGTTCTTC. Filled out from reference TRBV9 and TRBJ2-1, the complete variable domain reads DSGVTQTPKHLITATGQRVTLRCSPRSGDLSVYWYQQSLDQGLQFLIQYYNGEERAKGNILERFSAQQFPDLHSELNLSSLELGDSALYFCASSVGGSGGSSSYNEQFFGPGTRLTVL.

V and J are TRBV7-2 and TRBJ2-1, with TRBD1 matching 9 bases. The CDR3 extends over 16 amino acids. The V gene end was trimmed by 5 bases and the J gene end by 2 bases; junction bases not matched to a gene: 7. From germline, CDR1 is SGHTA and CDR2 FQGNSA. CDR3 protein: CASSTRTGATYNEQFF. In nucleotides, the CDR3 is TGTGCCAGCAGCACCCGGACAGGGGCAACCTACAATGAGCAGTTCTTC. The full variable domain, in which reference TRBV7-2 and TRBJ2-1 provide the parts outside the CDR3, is GAGVSQSPSNKVTEKGKDVELRCDPISGHTALYWYRQSLGQGLEFLIYFQGNSAPDKSGLPSDRFSAERTGGSVSTLTIQRTQQEDSAVYLCASSTRTGATYNEQFFGPGTRLTVL.

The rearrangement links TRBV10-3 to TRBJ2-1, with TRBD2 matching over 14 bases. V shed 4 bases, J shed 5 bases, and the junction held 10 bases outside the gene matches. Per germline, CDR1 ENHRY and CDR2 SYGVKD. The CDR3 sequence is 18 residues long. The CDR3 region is CAISASTSGGASDNEQFF. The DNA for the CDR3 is TGTGCCATCAGTGCCTCGACTAGCGGGGGGGCGTCGGACAATGAGCAGTTCTTC.

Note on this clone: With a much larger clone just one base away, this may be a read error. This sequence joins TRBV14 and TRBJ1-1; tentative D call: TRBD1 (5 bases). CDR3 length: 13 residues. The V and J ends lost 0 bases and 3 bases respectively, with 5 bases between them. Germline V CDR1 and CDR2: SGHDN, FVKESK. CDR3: CASSQDRDTEAFF. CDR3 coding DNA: TGTGCCAGCAGCCAAGACAGGGACACTGAAGCTTTCTTT. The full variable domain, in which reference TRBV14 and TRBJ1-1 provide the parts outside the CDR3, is EAGVTQFPSHSVIEKGQTVTLRCDPISGHDNLYWYRRVMGKEIKFLLHFVKESKQDESGMPNNRFLAERTGGTYSTLKVQPAELEDSGVYFCASSQDRDTEAFFGQGTRLTVV.

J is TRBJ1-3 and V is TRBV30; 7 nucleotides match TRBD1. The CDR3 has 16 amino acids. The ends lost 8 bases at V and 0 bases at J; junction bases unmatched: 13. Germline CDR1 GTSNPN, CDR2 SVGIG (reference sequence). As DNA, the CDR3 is TGTGCCCTATCTCCGGGACAGACCTTCTCTGGAAACACCATATATTTT. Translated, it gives CALSPGQTFSGNTIYF.

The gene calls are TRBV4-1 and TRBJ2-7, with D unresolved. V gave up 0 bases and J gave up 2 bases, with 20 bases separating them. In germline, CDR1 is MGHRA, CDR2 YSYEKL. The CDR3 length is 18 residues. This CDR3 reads CASSQDPAIPSDTYEQYF. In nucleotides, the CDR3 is TGCGCCAGCAGCCAAGATCCCGCGATACCTTCCGACACCTACGAGCAGTACTTC.

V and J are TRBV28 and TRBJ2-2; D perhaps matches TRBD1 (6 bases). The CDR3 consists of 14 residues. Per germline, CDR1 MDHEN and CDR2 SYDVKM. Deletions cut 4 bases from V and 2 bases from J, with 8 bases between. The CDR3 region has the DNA TGTGCCAGCAGTTCAGGGGTAAACACCGGGGAGCTGTTTTTT. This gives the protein CASSSGVNTGELFF.

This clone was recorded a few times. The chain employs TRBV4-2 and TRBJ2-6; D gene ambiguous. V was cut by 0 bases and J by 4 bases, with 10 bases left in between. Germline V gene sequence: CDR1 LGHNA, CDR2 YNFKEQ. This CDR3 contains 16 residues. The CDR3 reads CASSQDPVTGANVLTF. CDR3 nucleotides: TGTGCCAGCAGCCAAGATCCCGTTACAGGGGCCAACGTCCTGACTTTC.